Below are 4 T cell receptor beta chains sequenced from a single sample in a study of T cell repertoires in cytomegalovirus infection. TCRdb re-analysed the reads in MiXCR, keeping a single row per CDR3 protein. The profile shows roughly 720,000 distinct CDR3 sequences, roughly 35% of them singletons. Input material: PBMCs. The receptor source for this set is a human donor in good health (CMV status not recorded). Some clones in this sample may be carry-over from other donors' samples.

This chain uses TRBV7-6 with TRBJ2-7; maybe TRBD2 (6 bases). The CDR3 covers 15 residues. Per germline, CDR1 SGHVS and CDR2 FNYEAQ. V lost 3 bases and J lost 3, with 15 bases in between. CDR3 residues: CASSLGSSGVYEQYF. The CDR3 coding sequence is TGTGCCAGCAGCTTGGGCTCTTCGGGAGTCTACGAGCAGTACTTC.

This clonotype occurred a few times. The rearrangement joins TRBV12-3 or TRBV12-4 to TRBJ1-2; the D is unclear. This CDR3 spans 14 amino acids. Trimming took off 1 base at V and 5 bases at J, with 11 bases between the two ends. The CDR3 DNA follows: TGTGCCAGCAGTTTAGTGGCAGAGATTTATGGCTACACCTTC. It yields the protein CASSLVAEIYGYTF.

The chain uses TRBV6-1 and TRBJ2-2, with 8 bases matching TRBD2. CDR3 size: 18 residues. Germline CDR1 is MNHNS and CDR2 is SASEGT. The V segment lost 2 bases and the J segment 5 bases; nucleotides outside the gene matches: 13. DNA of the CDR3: TGTGCCAGCAGTGAAAGAAAGGGAATTAGCGGGGCTACCGGGGAGCTGTTTTTT. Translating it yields CASSERKGISGATGELFF.

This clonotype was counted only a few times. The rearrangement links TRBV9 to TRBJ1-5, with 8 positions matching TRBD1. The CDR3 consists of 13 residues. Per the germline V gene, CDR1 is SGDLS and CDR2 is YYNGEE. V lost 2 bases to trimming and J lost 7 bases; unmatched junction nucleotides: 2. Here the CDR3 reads CASSVGQGQPQHF. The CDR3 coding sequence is TGTGCCAGCAGCGTTGGACAGGGCCAGCCCCAGCATTTT.